The clone carrying this T cell receptor beta chain was counted at least ten times. Its antigen is currently unknown. Each CDR3 protein gets one entry after TCRdb re-called the multiplex PCR reads with MiXCR. This table has approximately 210,000 distinct CDR3 sequences, roughly 32% appearing once. This record comes from a study of breast tumors, draining lymph nodes, adjacent tissues. Regarding the study as a whole: Compared with basal-like, luminal-like tumors shared significantly more repertoire with nontumor tissue.

Axillary draining lymph nodes of breast cancer patients supplied the node samples. This clonotype was sampled from a female donor with breast cancer. Some clones in this sample may be carry-over from other donors' samples. Material for sequencing was axillary lymph node tissue.

CDR3 DNA: TGTGCCAGCAGTGAATTAGGGAGGGAGAAAGAGACCCAGTACTTC. It specifies CASSELGREKETQYF. V and J are TRBV25-1 and TRBJ2-5, with 7 nucleotides matching TRBD2. V dropped 1 base and J dropped 3; count of bases not matched to a gene: 5. The CDR3 is 15 residues long. Per the germline V gene, CDR1 is MGHDK and CDR2 is SYGVNS.